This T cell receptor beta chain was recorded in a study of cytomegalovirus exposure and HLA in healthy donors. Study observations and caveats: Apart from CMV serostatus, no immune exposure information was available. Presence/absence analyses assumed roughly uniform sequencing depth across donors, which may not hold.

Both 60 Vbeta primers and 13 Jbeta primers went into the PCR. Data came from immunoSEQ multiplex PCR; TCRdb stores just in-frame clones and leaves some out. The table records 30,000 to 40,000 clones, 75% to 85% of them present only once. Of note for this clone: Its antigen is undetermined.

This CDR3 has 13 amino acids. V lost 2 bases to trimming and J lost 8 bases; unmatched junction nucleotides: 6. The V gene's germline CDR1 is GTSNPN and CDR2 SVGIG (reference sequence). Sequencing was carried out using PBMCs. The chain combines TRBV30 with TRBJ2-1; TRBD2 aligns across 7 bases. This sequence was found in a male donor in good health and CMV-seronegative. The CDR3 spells CAWSLGGVDEQFF. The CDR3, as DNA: TGTGCCTGGAGTTTGGGGGGGGTCGATGAGCAGTTCTTC.